Shown below are 30 T cell receptor beta chains from a single sample sequenced in a study of T cells after yellow fever vaccination. TCRdb reprocessed the 5' RACE reads with MiXCR, giving one entry per CDR3 protein. The profile shows approximately 450,000 distinct CDR3 sequences, over 15% of them singletons. This material consisted of PBMCs, taken before the yellow fever booster vaccination. The receptors come from a man aged 18 to 29 who received the YFV17D yellow fever vaccine.

V usage is TRBV10-3 and J usage is TRBJ2-3; D remains ambiguous. There are 12 residues in the CDR3. The V end was cut by 0 bases, the J end by 5 bases, with 3 bases between. Germline CDR1 reads ENHRY; CDR2 reads SYGVKD. The CDR3: CAISESGDTQYF. Written as DNA, the CDR3 is TGTGCCATCAGTGAGTCGGGAGATACGCAGTATTTT.

Only a few counts were recorded for this clonotype. V usage is TRBV24-1 and J usage is TRBJ2-2, with 11 bases that match TRBD1. Germline CDR1 reads KGHDR; CDR2 reads SFDVKD. The CDR3 sequence is 17 residues long. The junction had 7 bases not matched to a gene; V was cut back by 4 bases and J by 4 bases. In DNA, the CDR3 is TGTGCCACCAGTGACCCTCGGGACAGGGGGGTCACCGGGGAGCTGTTTTTT. Translation gives CATSDPRDRGVTGELFF.

V and J are TRBV20-1 and TRBJ2-1, with unresolved D. V was clipped by 3 bases and J by 4 bases, with 13 bases between them. From germline, CDR1 is DFQATT and CDR2 SNEGSKA (reference sequence). The CDR3 consists of 14 residues. The chain's CDR3 is CSAREPRLYNEQFF. The CDR3 DNA reads TGCAGTGCTAGGGAACCCCGCCTTTACAATGAGCAGTTCTTC.

There are a few counts of this clonotype. The chain combines TRBV27 with TRBJ1-1; D call uncertain. The germline V gene has CDR1 MNHEY and CDR2 SMNVEV (reference sequence). Trimming stripped 6 bases from V and 6 bases from J, with 11 bases between. The CDR3 length is 12 residues. CDR3 sequence (DNA): TGTGCCAGCAGGGGTGCTGGGGCTGAAGCTTTCTTT. This translates into CASRGAGAEAFF.

The chain combines TRBV20-1 with TRBJ1-2, with a weak D call TRBD1 (6 bases). The V end lost 3 bases, the J end lost 5 bases, and 16 bases lay between the germline ends. The CDR3 has 14 residues. Germline CDR1 is DFQATT and CDR2 is SNEGSKA (reference sequence). In DNA, the CDR3 is TGCAGTGCTAGTACCCAGGGGCGAAATTATGGCTACACCTTC. Translating it yields CSASTQGRNYGYTF.

The V and J genes are TRBV10-3 and TRBJ1-5, with D possibly TRBD1 on 6 matching bases. The CDR3 runs 16 residues. Trimming left V 8 bases short and J 2 bases short, with 19 bases between. Per germline, CDR1 ENHRY and CDR2 SYGVKD. The CDR3 region is CAISPTGRGGNQPQHF. CDR3 coding DNA: TGTGCCATCTCTCCGACAGGAAGGGGTGGCAATCAGCCCCAGCATTTT.

In DNA, the CDR3 is TGTGCCAGCAGTTATGGTCAGGGCTCGAATTCACCCCTCCACTTT. Its protein product is CASSYGQGSNSPLHF. The chain is built from TRBV6-5 and TRBJ1-6, with D possibly TRBD1 on 5 matching bases. V lost 3 bases and J lost 7, with 13 bases in between. Germline CDR1 is MNHEY and CDR2 is SVGAGI. The CDR3 loop spans 15 amino acids.

The chain couples TRBV7-9 to TRBJ2-2; D is perhaps TRBD1 (6 bases). CDR1 is SEHNR, CDR2 FQNEAQ, per germline (reference sequence). This CDR3 contains 14 residues. Between the trimmed V and J ends, which lost 4 bases and 7 bases, there was a span of 13 bases. The CDR3 reads CASSWRQASGELFF. In nucleotides, the CDR3 is TGTGCCAGCAGCTGGAGACAGGCCAGCGGGGAGCTGTTTTTT.

This clonotype was seen a few times. The chain employs TRBV27 and TRBJ2-3, with a possible D match to TRBD2 (5 bases). V gave up 5 bases and J gave up 4 bases, with 19 bases separating them. CDR1 MNHEY and CDR2 SMNVEV come from the germline V gene (reference sequence). The CDR3 contains 16 residues. The DNA of the CDR3 is TGTGCCAGCAGTCCTGCCGGGGTTCCTGAGGCAGATACGCAGTATTTT. Translation gives CASSPAGVPEADTQYF.

The chain combines TRBV20-1 with TRBJ2-2, with D unresolved. The CDR3 loop spans 13 amino acids. V was trimmed by 2 bases and J by 1 base, leaving 5 bases between them. Looked up from germline, CDR1 is DFQATT and CDR2 is SNEGSKA (reference sequence). The CDR3 DNA reads TGCAGTGCTAGACCAGGGAACACCGGGGAGCTGTTTTTT. Translation: CSARPGNTGELFF.

This clonotype was observed a handful of times. V and J are TRBV14 and TRBJ2-1; D is undetermined. Deletions cut 0 bases from V and 1 base from J, with 10 bases between. Germline V gene sequence: CDR1 SGHDN, CDR2 FVKESK. The CDR3 consists of 16 residues. The CDR3 nucleotides are TGTGCCAGCAGCCAAGAATGGACGGCTTCCTACAATGAGCAGTTCTTC. The encoded protein is CASSQEWTASYNEQFF.

The J gene is TRBJ1-1, the V gene TRBV7-2; unclear D gene. The germline V gene has CDR1 SGHTA and CDR2 FQGNSA. With 2 bases removed from V and 10 bases from J, the gap between germline ends came to 11 bases. This CDR3 has 12 amino acids. This chain's CDR3 is CASSLFPRAAFF. In DNA form, the CDR3 reads TGTGCCAGCAGCTTATTTCCCCGTGCAGCTTTCTTT.

In its sample, this clonotype was seen a few times. The V call is TRBV27, the J call TRBJ2-5; D tentatively fits TRBD1 or TRBD2 (5 bases each). The CDR3 has 16 residues. The V gene lost 0 bases and the J gene lost 3 bases, with 14 bases spanning the gap. Germline assignment: CDR1 MNHEY and CDR2 SMNVEV (reference sequence). The CDR3 protein is CASSLSIGTEEETQYF. In DNA form, the CDR3 reads TGTGCCAGCAGTTTATCGATCGGGACGGAGGAAGAGACCCAGTACTTC.

V gene TRBV12-3 or TRBV12-4 combines with J gene TRBJ1-1; a weak D match, TRBD1 (5 bases). The CDR3 is 14 amino acids. The V and J ends lost 5 bases and 3 bases respectively, with 13 bases between them. In DNA, the CDR3 is TGTGCCAGCAGTCCGGGACTCCTTGACACTGAAGCTTTCTTT. This translates into CASSPGLLDTEAFF.

The sample holds a few counts of this clonotype. The rearrangement links TRBV18 to TRBJ1-6; D not certain. The V end was cut by 2 bases, the J end by 10 bases, with 6 bases between. Germline lookup yields CDR1 KGHSH and CDR2 LQKENI. The CDR3 consists of 12 residues. The CDR3, as DNA: TGTGCCAGCTCACCAACAACCTCACCCCTCCACTTT. Translated, it gives CASSPTTSPLHF.

The chain recombines TRBV13 with TRBJ1-5, with D perhaps TRBD1 (5 bases). Trimming left V 5 bases short and J 2 bases short, with 10 bases between. Germline CDR1 reads PRHDT; CDR2 reads FYEKMQ (reference sequence). The CDR3 has 14 amino acids. For the CDR3, the DNA is TGTGCCAGCAGCCCCCCCAGGGGCAATCAGCCCCAGCATTTT. It encodes CASSPPRGNQPQHF.

This clonotype has a handful of counts. The V and J genes are TRBV27 and TRBJ2-5; D is possibly TRBD2 (7 bases). The CDR3 spans 15 residues. The germline V gene has CDR1 MNHEY and CDR2 SMNVEV (reference sequence). Trimming took 6 bases from V and 5 from J, leaving 19 bases between them. The CDR3 nucleotides read TGTGCCAGCAGCGATGGGGGGGCGCTGGGTGAGACCCAGTACTTC. As protein: CASSDGGALGETQYF.

In this sample, this clonotype turned up a few times. Here the CDR3 DNA reads TGTGCCAGCAGCTTAGCCGGGACAGGGGGAGGTGGGGCCAACGTCCTGACTTTC. This sequence encodes CASSLAGTGGGGANVLTF. V usage is TRBV7-2 and J usage is TRBJ2-6, with TRBD1 matching 11 bases. Unmatched junction bases numbered 4, after V lost 0 bases and J lost 3 bases. The CDR3 length is 18 residues. Germline V gene lookup returns CDR1 SGHTA and CDR2 FQGNSA.

This clonotype was detected a few times. This chain connects TRBV7-3 to TRBJ2-5, with TRBD2 as a possible D gene (6 bases). This CDR3 comprises 14 residues. Trimming cost V 3 bases and J 2 bases, with 10 bases left between them. CDR1 is SGHTA, CDR2 FQGTGA, per germline. CDR3 region: CASSFAGTQETQYF. CDR3 in DNA: TGTGCCAGCAGCTTCGCCGGGACTCAAGAGACCCAGTACTTC.

This clonotype was seen a few times. This chain connects TRBV4-3 to TRBJ2-5; D might be TRBD1 (5 bases). The CDR3 spans 16 residues. Germline CDR1 LGHNA, CDR2 YSLEER. The ends were cut back, 0 bases at V and 5 bases at J, with 16 bases in the middle. The CDR3 region is CASSQDQDTGKETQYF. CDR3 DNA sequence: TGCGCCAGCAGCCAAGATCAGGATACAGGAAAGGAGACCCAGTACTTC.

This clonotype was seen a few times. V gene TRBV25-1 combines with J gene TRBJ2-5, with a possible D match to TRBD2 (6 bases). In germline, CDR1 is MGHDK, CDR2 SYGVNS. V was pared by 5 bases and J by 2 bases, with 12 bases between. This CDR3 spans 14 amino acids. The CDR3 nucleotides are TGTGCCAGCAGTAGGTATGGGGGGCAAGAGACCCAGTACTTC. As protein: CASSRYGGQETQYF.

This clonotype was counted a few times. The chain couples TRBV12-3 or TRBV12-4 to TRBJ1-5; no definite D call. Between the trimmed V and J ends, which lost 3 bases and 6 bases, there was a span of 6 bases. The CDR3 consists of 12 residues. CDR3 coding DNA: TGTGCCAGCAGTTTTTTTCCTCAGCCCCAGCATTTT. This translates into CASSFFPQPQHF.

This clonotype was detected ten times or more. The chain uses TRBV4-2 and TRBJ1-4; D might be TRBD1 (6 bases). The CDR3 is 16 amino acids. Germline V lookup: CDR1 LGHNA, CDR2 YNFKEQ. The V end lost 0 bases, the J end lost 5 bases, and 13 bases lay between the germline ends. The CDR3 region is CASSQDRGGGNEKLFF. For the CDR3, the DNA is TGTGCCAGCAGCCAAGATCGGGGTGGGGGCAATGAAAAACTGTTTTTT.

The table lists this clonotype with a few counts. The chain couples TRBV6-1 to TRBJ1-5; TRBD1 might be the D (5 bases). Trimming took off 7 bases at V and 0 bases at J, with 7 bases between the two ends. The CDR3 is made up of 13 amino acids. The V gene's germline CDR1 is MNHNS and CDR2 SASEGT. The CDR3 reads CASMGTSNQPQHF. In DNA form, the CDR3 reads TGTGCCAGCATGGGGACTAGCAATCAGCCCCAGCATTTT.

The J gene is TRBJ2-7, the V gene TRBV3-1, with D uncertain. Germline V gene sequence: CDR1 LGHDT, CDR2 YNNKEL (reference sequence). Trimming cost V 1 base and J 5 bases, with 3 bases left between them. The CDR3 length is 11 residues. The CDR3 is CASSQGNEQYV. DNA of the CDR3: TGTGCCAGCAGCCAAGGGAACGAGCAGTACGTC.

The V gene is TRBV20-1, the J gene TRBJ2-7; unclear D gene. Germline values: CDR1 DFQATT, CDR2 SNEGSKA (reference sequence). Trimming removed 0 bases from V and 0 bases from J, with 9 bases in between. The CDR3 covers 14 residues. CDR3 loop: CSARDEKDSYEQYF. The CDR3 nucleotides are TGCAGTGCTAGAGATGAGAAGGACTCCTACGAGCAGTACTTC.

The sample holds a few counts of this clonotype. The chain has TRBV10-3 and TRBJ1-5; D is undetermined. The V gene's germline CDR1 is ENHRY and CDR2 SYGVKD. Trimming cost V 5 bases and J 0 bases, with 14 bases left between them. This CDR3 comprises 16 residues. This CDR3 is CAISPHGEVSNQPQHF. The CDR3 nucleotides read TGTGCCATCAGTCCACATGGGGAGGTTAGCAATCAGCCCCAGCATTTT.

This clonotype was picked up a small number of times. The genes are TRBV12-3 or TRBV12-4 and TRBJ2-1; D is perhaps TRBD2 (6 bases). V lost 6 bases and J lost 6, with 15 bases in between. This CDR3 region has 14 residues. CDR3 region: CASRYGASVNEQFF. As DNA, the CDR3 is TGTGCCAGCAGATACGGAGCTAGCGTCAATGAGCAGTTCTTC.

This chain links TRBV3-1 with TRBJ2-3; TRBD1 or TRBD2 may be the D gene (6 bases each). The length of the CDR3 is 17 residues. V lost 3 bases to trimming and J lost 4 bases, with 20 bases between them. Germline V gene sequence: CDR1 LGHDT, CDR2 YNNKEL (reference sequence). The CDR3 loop reads CASSHPTEGGGSDTQYF. In DNA form, the CDR3 reads TGTGCCAGCAGCCACCCAACGGAGGGGGGCGGATCAGATACGCAGTATTTT.

This chain joins TRBV4-1 and TRBJ2-7; tentative D call: TRBD1 (6 bases). Germline CDR1 is MGHRA and CDR2 is YSYEKL. V gave up 7 bases and J gave up 6 bases, with 13 bases separating them. The CDR3 has 12 amino acids. Written as DNA, the CDR3 is TGCGCCAGCAAAGGGGACACCGTCGAGCAGTACTTC. Translation: CASKGDTVEQYF.